What follows are 15 T cell receptor beta chains derived from one specimen sequenced in a study of cytomegalovirus exposure and HLA in healthy donors. Researchers ran the PCR with 60 Vbeta and 13 Jbeta primers. Sequenced by immunoSEQ multiplex PCR; TCRdb stores in-frame clones only, minus some. The sample consists of roughly 80,000 clones, roughly four fifths of them appearing once. The sample comprised PBMCs. Source of these receptors: a woman aged 45 to 65 in good health and CMV-seropositive.

This chain uses TRBV25-1 with TRBJ2-1; the D gene is possibly TRBD2 (6 bases). The CDR3 is made up of 10 amino acids. V was shortened by 4 bases and J by 14 bases, with 9 bases between the two germline ends. CDR1 and CDR2 from the germline V gene are MGHDK and SYGVNS. The CDR3 is CASSGGAEFF. CDR3 DNA: TGTGCCAGCAGTGGCGGGGCCGAGTTCTTC. The full variable domain, rest sourced from reference TRBV25-1 and TRBJ2-1, is EADIYQTPRYLVIGTGKKITLECSQTMGHDKMYWYQQDPGMELHLIHYSYGVNSTEKGDLSSESTVSRIRTEHFPLTLESARPSHTSQYLCASSGGAEFFGPGTRLTVL.

The chain uses TRBV15 and TRBJ2-2; tentative D call: TRBD2 (5 bases). Looked up from germline, CDR1 is LNHNV and CDR2 is YYDKDF (reference sequence). Trimming shortened V by 8 bases and J by 3 bases, and 10 bases separated the two germline ends. This CDR3 has 13 amino acids. For the CDR3, the DNA is TGTGCCACCTCACGGCGGGACACCGGGGAGCTGTTTTTT. This encodes CATSRRDTGELFF.

V is TRBV4-2 and J is TRBJ2-7, with D hard to call. Germline CDR1 and CDR2: LGHNA and YNFKEQ. With 3 bases removed from V and 1 base from J, the gap between germline ends came to 10 bases. CDR3 length: 14 amino acids. As DNA, the CDR3 is TGTGCCAGCAGCCAGGGCGAACCTTCCTACGAGCAGTACTTC. It specifies CASSQGEPSYEQYF.

The V gene is TRBV6-1, the J gene TRBJ2-7, with TRBD1 identical over 11 bases. The germline V gene encodes CDR1 MNHNS and CDR2 SASEGT. This CDR3 spans 14 amino acids. V lost 4 bases, J lost 4 bases, and 3 bases stayed unmatched. The CDR3 DNA sequence: TGTGCCAGCAGTGGGACAGGGGGCTTGTACGAGCAGTACTTC. The encoded protein is CASSGTGGLYEQYF.

This rearrangement joins TRBV25-1 to TRBJ2-1; maybe TRBD1 (6 bases). V lost 7 bases and J 2 bases, leaving 18 bases between the germline ends. Germline CDR1 and CDR2: MGHDK and SYGVNS. The CDR3 has 16 residues. The CDR3 spells CASTSIRDTTYNEQFF. Written as DNA, the CDR3 is TGTGCCAGCACCTCTATACGGGACACTACCTACAATGAGCAGTTCTTC. Together with reference TRBV25-1 and TRBJ2-1, the CDR3 gives the full variable domain: EADIYQTPRYLVIGTGKKITLECSQTMGHDKMYWYQQDPGMELHLIHYSYGVNSTEKGDLSSESTVSRIRTEHFPLTLESARPSHTSQYLCASTSIRDTTYNEQFFGPGTRLTVL.

The chain couples TRBV11-2 to TRBJ2-7; D is possibly TRBD1 (6 bases). Germline V gene data show CDR1 as SGHAT and CDR2 as FQNNGV. The V and J ends lost 4 bases and 4 bases respectively, with 17 bases between them. The CDR3 is made up of 15 amino acids. Written as DNA, the CDR3 is TGTGCCAGCAGCTCGACCATCGGACAGACATACGAGCAGTACTTC. Translated: CASSSTIGQTYEQYF.

The CDR3 bases are TGTGCCAGCAGCTTAGCAGGGGGTGATGAGCAGTTCTTC. It translates to CASSLAGGDEQFF. The chain joins TRBV7-9 to TRBJ2-1; possible D gene TRBD1, 6 bases. The CDR3 loop spans 13 amino acids. V shed 0 bases and J shed 8 bases, with 8 bases lying between them. Germline CDR1 reads SEHNR; CDR2 reads FQNEAQ (reference sequence).

V gene TRBV10-3 combines with J gene TRBJ2-3; perhaps TRBD2 as D (5 bases). The CDR3 is made up of 17 amino acids. Germline-derived CDR1 and CDR2 are ENHRY and SYGVKD. Trimming cost V 6 bases and J 3 bases, with 22 bases left between them. CDR3 sequence (DNA): TGTGCCATCAGCCAACCCAGTTCAGGCTCGGGGACAGATACGCAGTATTTT. The encoded protein is CAISQPSSGSGTDTQYF.

This sequence joins TRBV9 and TRBJ1-1, with D possibly matching TRBD1 (6 bases). The CDR3 has 14 amino acids. V was shortened by 3 bases and J by 1 base, with 10 bases between the two germline ends. Germline V gene sequence: CDR1 SGDLS, CDR2 YYNGEE. The CDR3 DNA follows: TGTGCCAGCAGCGCTCAGGGGCGGAACACTGAAGCTTTCTTT. Residues: CASSAQGRNTEAFF.

This clone appeared a few times. The chain recombines TRBV4-2 with TRBJ2-1; D is uncertain. The CDR3 is 15 amino acids. Germline lookup yields CDR1 LGHNA and CDR2 YNFKEQ. V gave up 8 bases and J gave up 8 bases, with 22 bases separating them. CDR3 sequence reads: CASSPFLGTPHEQFF. CDR3 DNA: TGTGCCAGCTCCCCCTTTCTGGGCACACCCCATGAGCAGTTCTTC.

V usage is TRBV6-6 and J usage is TRBJ2-1; tentatively, D is TRBD2 (7 bases). CDR1 is MNHNY and CDR2 is SVGAGI in the germline V gene (reference sequence). Between the trimmed V and J ends, which lost 8 bases and 16 bases, there was a span of 18 bases. The CDR3 covers 11 residues. For the CDR3, the DNA is TGTGCCAGCGGGGAACCGAGGGGGGGTTTCTTC. Translated: CASGEPRGGFF.

V usage is TRBV27 and J usage is TRBJ1-1, with TRBD1 matching 10 bases. The CDR3 consists of 15 residues. V shed 5 bases, J shed 5 bases, and the junction held 8 bases outside the gene matches. Germline V lookup: CDR1 MNHEY, CDR2 SMNVEV (reference sequence). Here the CDR3 reads CASSRRQGAYTEAFF. The CDR3 nucleotides read TGTGCCAGCAGTCGCAGACAGGGGGCGTATACTGAAGCTTTCTTT.

J is TRBJ2-7 and V is TRBV6-5; no reliable D call. This CDR3 is built from 13 residues. Germline V CDR1 and CDR2: MNHEY, SVGAGI. With 6 bases removed from V and 3 bases from J, the gap between germline ends came to 12 bases. This chain's CDR3 is CASSPSFYYEQYF. CDR3 nucleotide sequence: TGTGCCAGCAGCCCCTCTTTTTACTACGAGCAGTACTTC.

This sequence joins TRBV19 and TRBJ2-6; 7 nucleotides agree with TRBD1. Germline V lookup: CDR1 LNHDA, CDR2 SQIVND (reference sequence). The CDR3 length is 17 residues. After removal of 4 bases from V and 0 bases from J, the junction contained 6 bases not matched to a gene. CDR3 sequence reads: CASSKTGFLSGANVLTF. Written as DNA, the CDR3 is TGTGCCAGTAGTAAGACAGGGTTCCTCTCTGGGGCCAACGTCCTGACTTTC.

This chain joins TRBV18 and TRBJ2-5; a possible D gene is TRBD1 (5 bases). The CDR3 totals 15 residues. With 6 bases removed from V and 2 bases from J, the gap between germline ends came to 16 bases. The germline V gene has CDR1 KGHSH and CDR2 LQKENI. The CDR3 here is CASSLGRVLQETQYF. The CDR3 DNA is TGTGCCAGCTCCTTGGGCAGGGTCCTACAAGAGACCCAGTACTTC.